This TCR beta chain was sequenced for a study of cytomegalovirus exposure and HLA in healthy donors. About the study: The Caucasian-associated ancestry cluster held less than 85% of more than 350 genotyped donors.

From germline, CDR1 is SQVTM and CDR2 ANQGSEA. The CDR3 consists of 13 residues. Trimming cost V 6 bases and J 4 bases; bases outside gene matches: 8. Primers included in the PCR were 60 Vbeta and 13 Jbeta primers. The data were produced by immunoSEQ multiplex PCR, yet TCRdb's version contains in-frame clones alone and is incomplete. Among under 85,000 clones listed, just under 80% were seen once. The sample was PBMCs. The chain recombines TRBV29-1 with TRBJ1-2; 7 bases match TRBD1. This receptor was identified in a woman in her 30s in good health and CMV-seronegative. CDR3 sequence reads: CSVGDSDFYGYTF. Written as DNA, the CDR3 is TGCAGCGTGGGGGACAGCGATTTCTATGGCTACACCTTC.